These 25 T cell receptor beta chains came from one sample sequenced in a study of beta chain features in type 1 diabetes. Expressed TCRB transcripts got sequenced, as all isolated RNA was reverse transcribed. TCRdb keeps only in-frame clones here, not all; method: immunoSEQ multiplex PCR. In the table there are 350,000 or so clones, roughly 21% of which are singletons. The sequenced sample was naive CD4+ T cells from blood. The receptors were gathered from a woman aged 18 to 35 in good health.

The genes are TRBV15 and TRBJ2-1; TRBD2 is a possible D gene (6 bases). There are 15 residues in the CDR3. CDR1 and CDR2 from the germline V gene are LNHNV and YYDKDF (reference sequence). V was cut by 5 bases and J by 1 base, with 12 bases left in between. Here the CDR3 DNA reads TGTGCCACCAGCCTCGGGAGCGGATCCTACAATGAGCAGTTCTTC. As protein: CATSLGSGSYNEQFF.

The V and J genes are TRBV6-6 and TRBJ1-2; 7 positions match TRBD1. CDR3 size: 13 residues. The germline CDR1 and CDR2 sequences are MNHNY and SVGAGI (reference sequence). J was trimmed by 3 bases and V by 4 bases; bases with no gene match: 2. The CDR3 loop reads CASSFDRDYGYTF. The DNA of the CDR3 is TGTGCCAGCAGTTTTGACAGGGACTATGGCTACACCTTC.

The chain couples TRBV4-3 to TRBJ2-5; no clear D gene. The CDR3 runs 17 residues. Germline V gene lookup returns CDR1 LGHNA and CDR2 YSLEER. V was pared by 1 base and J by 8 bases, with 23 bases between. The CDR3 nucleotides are TGCGCCAGCAGCCAAGTAGTTCCTGGGCGAACCTTTGGAACCCAGTACTTC. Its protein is CASSQVVPGRTFGTQYF.

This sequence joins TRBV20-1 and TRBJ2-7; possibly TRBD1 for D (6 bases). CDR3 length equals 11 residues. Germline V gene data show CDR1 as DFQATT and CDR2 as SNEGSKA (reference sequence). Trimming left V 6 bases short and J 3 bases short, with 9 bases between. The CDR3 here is CSALDSYEQYF. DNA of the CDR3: TGCAGTGCCCTGGACAGCTACGAGCAGTACTTC.

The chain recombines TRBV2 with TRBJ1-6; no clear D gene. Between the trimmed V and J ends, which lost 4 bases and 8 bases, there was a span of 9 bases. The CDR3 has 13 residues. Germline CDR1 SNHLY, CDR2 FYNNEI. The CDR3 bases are TGTGCCAGCAGTGGGGCCTCCGATTCACCCCTCCACTTT. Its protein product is CASSGASDSPLHF. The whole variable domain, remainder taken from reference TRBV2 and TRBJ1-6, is EPEVTQTPSHQVTQMGQEVILRCVPISNHLYFYWYRQILGQKVEFLVSFYNNEISEKSEIFDDQFSVERPDGSNFTLKIRSTKLEDSAMYFCASSGASDSPLHFGNGTRLTVT.

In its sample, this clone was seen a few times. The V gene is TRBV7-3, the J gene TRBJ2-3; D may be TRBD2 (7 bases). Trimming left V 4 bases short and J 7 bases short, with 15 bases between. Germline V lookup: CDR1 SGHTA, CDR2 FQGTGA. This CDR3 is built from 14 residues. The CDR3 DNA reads TGTGCCAGCAGCTCAGGGGCGGGGGCTAATACGCAGTATTTT. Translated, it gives CASSSGAGANTQYF.

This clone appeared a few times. CDR3 nucleotide sequence: TGTGCCAGCAGCTTGGGACAGGGGTACCAAGAGACCCAGTACTTC. The encoded protein is CASSLGQGYQETQYF. The chain has TRBV7-6 and TRBJ2-5, with 10 bases identical to TRBD1. The CDR3 length is 15 residues. With V trimmed by 3 bases and J by 0 bases, 1 base remained unmatched. CDR1 is SGHVS and CDR2 is FNYEAQ in the germline V gene.

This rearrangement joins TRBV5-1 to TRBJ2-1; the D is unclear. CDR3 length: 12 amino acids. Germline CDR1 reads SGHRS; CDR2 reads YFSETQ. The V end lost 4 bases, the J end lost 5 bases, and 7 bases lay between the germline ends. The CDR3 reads CASSLLNNEQFF. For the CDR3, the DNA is TGCGCCAGCAGCCTATTAAACAATGAGCAGTTCTTC.

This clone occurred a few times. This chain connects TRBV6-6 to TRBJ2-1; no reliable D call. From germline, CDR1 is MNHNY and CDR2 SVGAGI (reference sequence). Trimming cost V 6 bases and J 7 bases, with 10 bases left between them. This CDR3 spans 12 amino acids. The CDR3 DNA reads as TGTGCCAGCAGCCCTCGGTGGAATGAGCAGTTCTTC. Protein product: CASSPRWNEQFF.

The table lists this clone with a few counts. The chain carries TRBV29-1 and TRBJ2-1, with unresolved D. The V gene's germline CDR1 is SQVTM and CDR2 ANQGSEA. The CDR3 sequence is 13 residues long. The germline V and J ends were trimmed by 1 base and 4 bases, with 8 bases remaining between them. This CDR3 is CSVEGRFYNEQFF. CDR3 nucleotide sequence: TGCAGCGTTGAAGGGCGGTTTTACAATGAGCAGTTCTTC.

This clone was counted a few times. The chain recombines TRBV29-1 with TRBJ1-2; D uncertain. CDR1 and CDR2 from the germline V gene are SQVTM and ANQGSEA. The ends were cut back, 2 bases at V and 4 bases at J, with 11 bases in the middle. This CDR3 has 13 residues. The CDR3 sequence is CSVEMSGRYGYTF. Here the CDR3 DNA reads TGCAGCGTTGAAATGTCAGGCCGCTATGGCTACACCTTC.

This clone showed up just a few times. CDR3 bases: TGTGCCAGCAGCACCCGGACAGGGCGGGGCTCTGGGGCCAACGTCCTGACTTTC. It translates to CASSTRTGRGSGANVLTF. The chain recombines TRBV9 with TRBJ2-6, with 8 bases aligning to TRBD1. The germline gives CDR1 SGDLS, CDR2 YYNGEE. The J segment lost 0 bases and the V segment lost 4 bases, leaving 9 bases of the junction unmatched. The CDR3 is 18 amino acids.

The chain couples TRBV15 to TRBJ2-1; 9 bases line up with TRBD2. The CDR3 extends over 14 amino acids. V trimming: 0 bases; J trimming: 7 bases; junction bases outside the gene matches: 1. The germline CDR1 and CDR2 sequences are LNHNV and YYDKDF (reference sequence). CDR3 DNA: TGTGCCACCAGCAGAGATCTAGCGGGAAATGAGCAGTTCTTC. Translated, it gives CATSRDLAGNEQFF.

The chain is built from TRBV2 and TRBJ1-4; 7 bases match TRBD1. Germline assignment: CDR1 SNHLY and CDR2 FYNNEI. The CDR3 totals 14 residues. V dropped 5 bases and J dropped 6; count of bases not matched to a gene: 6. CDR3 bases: TGTGCCAGCAGTAAACAGGGGATCGATGAAAAACTGTTTTTT. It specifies CASSKQGIDEKLFF.

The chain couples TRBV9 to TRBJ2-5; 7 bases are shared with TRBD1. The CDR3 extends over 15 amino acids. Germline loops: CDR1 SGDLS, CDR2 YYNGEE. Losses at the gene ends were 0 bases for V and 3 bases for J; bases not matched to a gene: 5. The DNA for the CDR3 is TGTGCCAGCAGCGTAGGACTTGACAGGGAAGAGACCCAGTACTTC. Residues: CASSVGLDREETQYF.

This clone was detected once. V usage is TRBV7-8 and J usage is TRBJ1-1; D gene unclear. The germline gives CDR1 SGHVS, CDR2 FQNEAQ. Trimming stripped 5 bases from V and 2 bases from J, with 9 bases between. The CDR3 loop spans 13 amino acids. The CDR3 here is CASSPTSNTEAFF. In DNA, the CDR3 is TGTGCCAGCAGCCCGACATCTAACACTGAAGCTTTCTTT.

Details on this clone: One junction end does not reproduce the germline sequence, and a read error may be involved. The CDR3 bases are TGTGCTAGCAGCTTAGAGGTAGCGGGGGGGCGTGGGGAGACCCAGTACTTC. As protein: CASSLEVAGGRGETQYF. This rearrangement joins TRBV7-7 to TRBJ2-5, with 11 bases identical to TRBD2. This CDR3 contains 17 residues. Germline lookup yields CDR1 SSHAT and CDR2 FNYEAQ (reference sequence).

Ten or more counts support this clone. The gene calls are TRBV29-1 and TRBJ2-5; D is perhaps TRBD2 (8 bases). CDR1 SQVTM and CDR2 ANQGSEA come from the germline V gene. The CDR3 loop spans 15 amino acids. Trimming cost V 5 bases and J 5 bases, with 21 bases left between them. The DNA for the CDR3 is TGCAGCGTTCGAGGACTAGCAGGGGGAAGGGAGACCCAGTACTTC. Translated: CSVRGLAGGRETQYF.

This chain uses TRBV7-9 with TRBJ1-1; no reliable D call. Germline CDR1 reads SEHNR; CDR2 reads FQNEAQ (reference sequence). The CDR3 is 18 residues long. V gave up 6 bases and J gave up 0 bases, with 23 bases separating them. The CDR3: CASRSGRRWEEVNTEAFF. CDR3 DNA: TGTGCCAGCAGATCCGGTCGTCGGTGGGAGGAGGTGAACACTGAAGCTTTCTTT.

CDR3 residues: CASSSDRTDTQYF. CDR3 nucleotides: TGTGCCAGCAGTTCCGACAGGACAGATACGCAGTATTTT. V and J are TRBV7-2 and TRBJ2-3; a weak D match, TRBD1 (6 bases). Per the germline V gene, CDR1 is SGHTA and CDR2 is FQGNSA. V shed 6 bases and J shed 3 bases, with 10 bases lying between them. The CDR3 spans 13 residues.

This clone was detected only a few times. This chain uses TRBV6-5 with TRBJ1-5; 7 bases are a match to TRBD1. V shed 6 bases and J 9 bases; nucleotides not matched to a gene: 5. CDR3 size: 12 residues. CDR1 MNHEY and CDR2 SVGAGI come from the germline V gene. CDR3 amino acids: CASRRDRGPQHF. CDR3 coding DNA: TGTGCCAGCAGACGGGACAGAGGGCCCCAGCATTTT.

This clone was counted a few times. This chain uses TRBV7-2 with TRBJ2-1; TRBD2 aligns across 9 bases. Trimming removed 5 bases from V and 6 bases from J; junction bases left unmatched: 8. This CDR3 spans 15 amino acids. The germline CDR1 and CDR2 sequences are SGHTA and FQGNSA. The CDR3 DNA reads TGTGCCAGCAGCCCGAGGGCGGGGGGGCTCAATGAGCAGTTCTTC. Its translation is CASSPRAGGLNEQFF.

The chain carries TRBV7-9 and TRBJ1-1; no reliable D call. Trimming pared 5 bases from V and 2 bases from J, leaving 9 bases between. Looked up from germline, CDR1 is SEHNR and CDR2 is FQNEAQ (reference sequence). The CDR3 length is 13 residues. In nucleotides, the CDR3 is TGTGCCAGCAGCAAGCCTATAAACACTGAAGCTTTCTTT. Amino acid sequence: CASSKPINTEAFF.

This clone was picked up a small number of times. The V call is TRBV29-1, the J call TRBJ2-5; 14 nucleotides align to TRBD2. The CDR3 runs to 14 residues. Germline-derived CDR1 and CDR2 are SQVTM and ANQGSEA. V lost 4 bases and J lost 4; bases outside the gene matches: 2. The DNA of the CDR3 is TGCAGCGTTGCGACTAGCGGGAGGGGAGAGACCCAGTACTTC. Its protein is CSVATSGRGETQYF.

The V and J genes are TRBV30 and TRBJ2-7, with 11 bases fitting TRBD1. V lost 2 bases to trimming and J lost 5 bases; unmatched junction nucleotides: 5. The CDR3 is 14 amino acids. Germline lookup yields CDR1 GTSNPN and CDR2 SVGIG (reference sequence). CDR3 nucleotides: TGTGCCTGGAGTAGGGGACAGGGGGGTGACGAGCAGTACTTC. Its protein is CAWSRGQGGDEQYF.